The 12 T cell receptor beta chains given below trace back to one sample, sequenced in a study of blood T cell repertoires in COVID-19. Libraries were prepared by immunoSEQ multiplex PCR; TCRdb keeps only in-frame clonotypes and omits some of them. Among 250,000 to 350,000 clones, around 90% were seen once, and the ten largest hold over 3.5%. Sequencing was done on a sample of PBMCs or T cells enriched from blood (not recorded which). Receptors originate from a woman aged 18-29 years with acute COVID-19.

This chain uses TRBV2 with TRBJ2-7; perhaps TRBD1 as D (6 bases). This CDR3 is 13 amino acids long. Germline V gene data show CDR1 as SNHLY and CDR2 as FYNNEI. V gave up 8 bases and J gave up 6 bases, with 17 bases separating them. This chain's CDR3 is CASLATGWPEQYF. In DNA form, the CDR3 reads TGTGCCAGCCTGGCTACAGGGTGGCCCGAGCAGTACTTC.

J is TRBJ1-2 and V is TRBV28; D unclear. The germline V and J ends were trimmed by 5 bases and 4 bases, with 14 bases remaining between them. Germline V gene sequence: CDR1 MDHEN, CDR2 SYDVKM. The CDR3 totals 14 residues. The CDR3 sequence: CASSPPGGTYGYTF. The CDR3 DNA is TGTGCCAGCAGTCCTCCGGGAGGAACCTATGGCTACACCTTC.

The V gene is TRBV9, the J gene TRBJ2-2; TRBD1 might be the D (6 bases). Germline CDR1 is SGDLS and CDR2 is YYNGEE. The CDR3 is 14 residues long. V was trimmed by 3 bases and J by 5 bases, leaving 11 bases between them. CDR3 sequence: CASSAIQGTGELFF. CDR3 DNA: TGTGCCAGCAGCGCGATTCAGGGGACCGGGGAGCTGTTTTTT.

V usage is TRBV20-1 and J usage is TRBJ2-3, with D tentatively TRBD2 (6 bases). The germline V and J ends were trimmed by 3 bases and 2 bases, with 18 bases remaining between them. Germline V lookup: CDR1 DFQATT, CDR2 SNEGSKA (reference sequence). The CDR3 runs to 16 residues. CDR3 protein: CSASGGPRGLTDTQYF. In DNA form, the CDR3 reads TGCAGTGCTAGTGGAGGGCCGCGGGGCCTCACAGATACGCAGTATTTT.

The J gene is TRBJ2-3, the V gene TRBV2, with 8 nucleotides matching TRBD2. The germline V gene encodes CDR1 SNHLY and CDR2 FYNNEI. The CDR3 is 16 amino acids. Losses at the gene ends were 4 bases for V and 2 bases for J; bases not matched to a gene: 8. The CDR3 region has the DNA TGTGCCAGCAGTGGGGGAGGTAGCGGGACCACAGATACGCAGTATTTT. It encodes CASSGGGSGTTDTQYF.

The gene calls are TRBV6-6 and TRBJ2-3; 9 nucleotides agree with TRBD2. Germline CDR1 MNHNY, CDR2 SVGAGI (reference sequence). The CDR3 is 16 residues long. After removal of 5 bases from V and 0 bases from J, the junction contained 6 bases not matched to a gene. CDR3 bases: TGTGCCAGCAGTCCTTCAGCGGGAGGTAGCACAGATACGCAGTATTTT. This sequence encodes CASSPSAGGSTDTQYF.

This chain joins TRBV7-9 and TRBJ2-5; D possibly corresponds to TRBD1 (6 bases). This CDR3 spans 14 amino acids. Trimming removed 2 bases at V and 5 bases at J, with 12 bases between. Germline CDR1 and CDR2: SEHNR and FQNEAQ (reference sequence). Written as DNA, the CDR3 is TGTGCCAGCAGCTTAAGGGGGACGAGGGAGACCCAGTACTTC. Translating gives CASSLRGTRETQYF.

The V gene is TRBV19, the J gene TRBJ1-2, with D possibly matching TRBD1 (6 bases). Germline V gives CDR1 LNHDA, CDR2 SQIVND (reference sequence). Trimming removed 5 bases from V and 5 bases from J, with 9 bases in between. The CDR3 is 12 amino acids. For the CDR3, the DNA is TGTGCCAGTAGTGCAGGGGAGTATGGCTACACCTTC. Amino acids: CASSAGEYGYTF.

This chain connects TRBV11-2 to TRBJ2-5, with 8 positions matching TRBD2. The germline V gene encodes CDR1 SGHAT and CDR2 FQNNGV. This CDR3 has 15 residues. Trimming cost V 5 bases and J 2 bases; bases outside gene matches: 7. In nucleotides, the CDR3 is TGTGCCAGCAGCCCCGGGGTAGCGGGACAAGAGACCCAGTACTTC. It encodes CASSPGVAGQETQYF. Variable domain in full (rest from reference TRBV11-2 and TRBJ2-5): EAGVAQSPRYKIIEKRQSVAFWCNPISGHATLYWYQQILGQGPKLLIQFQNNGVVDDSQLPKDRFSAERLKGVDSTLKIQPAKLEDSAVYLCASSPGVAGQETQYFGPGTRLLVL.

The chain uses TRBV14 and TRBJ1-2; 9 bases match TRBD1. This CDR3 has 14 amino acids. Germline V CDR1 and CDR2: SGHDN, FVKESK. J was trimmed by 4 bases and V by 4 bases; bases with no gene match: 4. DNA for the CDR3: TGTGCCAGCAGCCGGGACAGGGCGGGCTATGGCTACACCTTC. Protein: CASSRDRAGYGYTF. Combining the CDR3 with reference TRBV14 and TRBJ1-2 gives the whole variable domain EAGVTQFPSHSVIEKGQTVTLRCDPISGHDNLYWYRRVMGKEIKFLLHFVKESKQDESGMPNNRFLAERTGGTYSTLKVQPAELEDSGVYFCASSRDRAGYGYTFGSGTRLTVV.

Regarding this clone: The same CDR3 can be traced to other DNA sequences in this sample. This rearrangement joins TRBV28 to TRBJ1-5; D gene ambiguous. Germline V gene data show CDR1 as MDHEN and CDR2 as SYDVKM. Trimming shortened V by 3 bases and J by 3 bases, and 6 bases separated the two germline ends. The CDR3 spans 13 residues. The CDR3 sequence is CASSFSYNQPQHF. As DNA, the CDR3 is TGTGCCAGCAGTTTTAGTTACAATCAGCCCCAGCATTTT.

The chain recombines TRBV9 with TRBJ2-5; TRBD2 is a possible D gene (6 bases). Trimming pared 3 bases from V and 0 bases from J, leaving 12 bases between. Germline V gives CDR1 SGDLS, CDR2 YYNGEE. The CDR3 length is 15 residues. CDR3 amino acids: CASSEGAGHQETQYF. The CDR3 DNA sequence: TGTGCCAGCAGCGAGGGAGCGGGCCACCAAGAGACCCAGTACTTC.